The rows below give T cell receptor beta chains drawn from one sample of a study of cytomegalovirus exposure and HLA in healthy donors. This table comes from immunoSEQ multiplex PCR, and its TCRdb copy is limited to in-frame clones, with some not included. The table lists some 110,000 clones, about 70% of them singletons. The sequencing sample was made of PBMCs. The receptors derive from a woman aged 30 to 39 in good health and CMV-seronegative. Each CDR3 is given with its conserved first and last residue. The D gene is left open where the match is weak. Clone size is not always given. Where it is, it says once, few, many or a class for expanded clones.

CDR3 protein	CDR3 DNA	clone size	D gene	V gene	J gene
CASSLESTEAFF	TGTGCCAGCAGCTTGGAGAGCACTGAAGCTTTCTTT	.	.	TRBV5-4	TRBJ1-1
CASSYSSGLGKLFF	TGTGCCAGCAGTTACTCGAGCGGGTTAGGAAAACTGTTTTTT	few	.	TRBV6-5	TRBJ1-4
CAVSGTDDYNEQFF	TGTGCCGTGTCCGGGACAGACGATTACAATGAGCAGTTCTTC	.	TRBD1	TRBV28	TRBJ2-1
CASKSGGGEETQYF	TGTGCCAGTAAGAGCGGGGGGGGTGAGGAGACCCAGTACTTC	.	TRBD2	TRBV19	TRBJ2-5
CASSPIPRSTEAFF	TGTGCCAGCAGTCCGATTCCCCGCAGCACTGAAGCTTTCTTT	few	.	TRBV6-5	TRBJ1-1
CASSIEQTKNQPQHF	TGTGCCAGTAGTATTGAGCAGACAAAAAATCAGCCACAGCATTTT	.	.	TRBV19	TRBJ1-5
CASSRTSEGYTF	TGTGCCAGCAGCAGAACCTCCGAGGGCTACACCTTC	.	.	TRBV11-2	TRBJ1-2
CASSPTWYRGYTEAFF	TGTGCCAGCAGTCCAACTTGGTACAGGGGGTACACTGAAGCTTTCTTT	.	TRBD1	TRBV2	TRBJ1-1
CASSEGFGGYTF	TGTGCCAGCAGTGAGGGTTTCGGGGGCTACACCTTC	.	.	TRBV2	TRBJ1-2
CASSQGATNEKLFF	TGCGCCAGCAGCCAGGGTGCAACTAATGAAAAACTGTTTTTT	once	.	TRBV5-1	TRBJ1-4
CASSESRQASGYTF	TGCGCCAGCAGTGAGTCACGACAGGCGAGCGGCTACACCTTC	once	.	TRBV10-2	TRBJ1-2